The 15 T cell receptor beta chains reported below all come from one sample, sequenced in a study of cytomegalovirus exposure and HLA in healthy donors. The primer mix had 60 Vbeta and 13 Jbeta primers. TCRdb keeps only in-frame clones here, not all; method: immunoSEQ multiplex PCR. The profile shows 150,000 to 200,000 clones, over 60% of them singletons. The sample consisted of PBMCs. These receptors all come from a woman aged 35 to 49 in good health and CMV-seronegative.

The rearrangement links TRBV9 to TRBJ2-3; no clear D gene. This CDR3 comprises 16 residues. Germline-derived CDR1 and CDR2 are SGDLS and YYNGEE. V was shortened by 0 bases and J by 5 bases, with 16 bases between the two germline ends. CDR3 sequence (DNA): TGTGCCAGCAGCGTAGACCCGGGTATGCATCGAGATACGCAGTATTTT. Translating it yields CASSVDPGMHRDTQYF.

V is TRBV7-2 and J is TRBJ2-7; D is uncertain. V dropped 5 bases and J dropped 8 bases, with 10 bases sitting between them. The CDR3 covers 11 residues. CDR1 and CDR2 from the germline V gene are SGHTA and FQGNSA. CDR3 loop: CASSPLYKQYF. Here the CDR3 DNA reads TGTGCCAGCAGCCCCCTTTATAAGCAGTACTTC. Combining the CDR3 with reference TRBV7-2 and TRBJ2-7 gives the whole variable domain GAGVSQSPSNKVTEKGKDVELRCDPISGHTALYWYRQSLGQGLEFLIYFQGNSAPDKSGLPSDRFSAERTGGSVSTLTIQRTQQEDSAVYLCASSPLYKQYFGPGTRLTVT.

The chain uses TRBV7-2 and TRBJ2-2; D uncertain. CDR3 size: 13 residues. The V and J ends lost 5 bases and 7 bases respectively, with 11 bases between them. Germline assignment: CDR1 SGHTA and CDR2 FQGNSA. The CDR3 sequence is CASSPNPVGELFF. The CDR3 DNA reads as TGTGCCAGCAGCCCCAACCCGGTCGGGGAGCTGTTTTTT.

The chain links TRBV4-1 to TRBJ1-5, with D perhaps matching TRBD1 (5 bases). CDR1 and CDR2 from the germline V gene are MGHRA and YSYEKL. V lost 4 bases and J lost 4, with 20 bases in between. This CDR3 is 17 amino acids long. The CDR3 DNA reads as TGCGCCAGCAGCCCAGGGCTGGGGCGCAGGGCTAATCAGCCCCAGCATTTT. It translates to CASSPGLGRRANQPQHF.

This sequence joins TRBV7-8 and TRBJ1-5; TRBD1 matches at 8 bases. CDR1 and CDR2 from the germline V gene are SGHVS and FQNEAQ. J lost 7 bases, V lost 5 bases, and 13 bases had no gene match. This CDR3 spans 16 amino acids. CDR3 region: CASSRTGSRVGQPQHF. DNA of the CDR3: TGTGCCAGCAGCCGGACAGGGTCCCGAGTGGGCCAGCCCCAGCATTTT.

This chain uses TRBV4-3 with TRBJ2-7; D is undetermined. Trimming removed 1 base at V and 3 bases at J, with 7 bases between. This CDR3 spans 13 amino acids. CDR1 is LGHNA, CDR2 YSLEER, per germline. CDR3 nucleotide sequence: TGCGCCAGCAGCCAAGGGCGGAGCTACGAGCAGTACTTC. It translates to CASSQGRSYEQYF.

The chain couples TRBV18 to TRBJ2-7, with 8 nucleotides matching TRBD2. CDR1 and CDR2 (germline): KGHSH, LQKENI. CDR3 length equals 15 residues. Trimming cost V 4 bases and J 0 bases; bases outside gene matches: 5. The CDR3 region has the DNA TGTGCCAGCTCACGTCAGCGGGAGCCCTCCTACGAGCAGTACTTC. Translated, it gives CASSRQREPSYEQYF.

This clone was recorded only once. The chain employs TRBV7-8 and TRBJ2-2; D unclear. V lost 6 bases and J lost 4, with 24 bases in between. The CDR3 contains 18 residues. Germline CDR1 reads SGHVS; CDR2 reads FQNEAQ. The CDR3 DNA is TGTGCCAGCAGTTCCGAAGGATGGGCCCGAAGTTTCACCGGGGAGCTGTTTTTT. This encodes CASSSEGWARSFTGELFF.

The gene calls are TRBV19 and TRBJ1-5; TRBD1 aligns across 8 bases. This CDR3 comprises 16 residues. Germline V gene sequence: CDR1 LNHDA, CDR2 SQIVND (reference sequence). V dropped 7 bases and J dropped 2; count of bases not matched to a gene: 10. In DNA, the CDR3 is TGTGCCAGTACGGGACTTCCAGGGGGCGGCAATCAGCCCCAGCATTTT. Encoded protein: CASTGLPGGGNQPQHF.

V is TRBV4-2 and J is TRBJ2-5; TRBD2 might be the D (6 bases). CDR1 and CDR2 (germline): LGHNA, YNFKEQ. The CDR3 has 14 residues. V lost 4 bases and J lost 5, with 14 bases in between. CDR3 in amino acids: CASSRSRGSETQYF. Here the CDR3 DNA reads TGTGCCAGCAGCCGCAGCCGGGGGTCCGAGACCCAGTACTTC.

This clone has just one count. The V gene is TRBV7-2, the J gene TRBJ2-2, with 14 bases that match TRBD2. Trimming removed 6 bases from V and 6 bases from J; junction bases left unmatched: 0. Germline V gives CDR1 SGHTA, CDR2 FQGNSA. This CDR3 is 14 amino acids long. CDR3: CASRGLAGAGELFF. The CDR3 DNA follows: TGTGCCAGCAGGGGACTAGCGGGGGCCGGGGAGCTGTTTTTT.

This chain uses TRBV7-3 with TRBJ1-2, with D perhaps TRBD1 (6 bases). The CDR3 contains 16 residues. The germline V gene has CDR1 SGHTA and CDR2 FQGTGA. V gave up 3 bases and J gave up 11 bases, with 25 bases separating them. The DNA of the CDR3 is TGTGCCAGCAGCTTTGAGCCGGGACGAGGGGGAAAGAGGTACACCTTC. This sequence encodes CASSFEPGRGGKRYTF.

The V and J genes are TRBV29-1 and TRBJ1-1; D gene unclear. The V gene lost 2 bases and the J gene lost 9 bases, with 7 bases spanning the gap. There are 10 residues in the CDR3. Germline lookup yields CDR1 SQVTM and CDR2 ANQGSEA. In DNA form, the CDR3 reads TGCAGCGTTGAAAAGGAGAAAGCTTTCTTT. Protein sequence: CSVEKEKAFF. Full variable domain (remainder filled in from reference TRBV29-1 and TRBJ1-1): SAVISQKPSRDICQRGTSLTIQCQVDSQVTMMFWYRQQPGQSLTLIATANQGSEATYESGFVIDKFPISRPNLTFSTLTVSNMSPEDSSIYLCSVEKEKAFFGQGTRLTVV.

The rearrangement links TRBV9 to TRBJ2-1, with 8 bases identical to TRBD2. Per germline, CDR1 SGDLS and CDR2 YYNGEE. The junction had 5 bases not matched to a gene; V was cut back by 4 bases and J by 8 bases. The CDR3 is made up of 13 amino acids. The CDR3 protein is CASSMGLGDEQFF. The CDR3 DNA reads as TGTGCCAGCAGCATGGGACTAGGGGATGAGCAGTTCTTC.

The V gene is TRBV15, the J gene TRBJ2-3; 7 bases agree with TRBD2. Germline V lookup: CDR1 LNHNV, CDR2 YYDKDF (reference sequence). The CDR3 consists of 15 residues. The trim removed 4 bases at V and 2 bases at J, leaving 6 bases unmatched. The CDR3, as DNA: TGTGCCACCAGCATTCCGCGGGAGAACACAGATACGCAGTATTTT. It specifies CATSIPRENTDTQYF.